This is a list of T cell receptor beta chains from one sample in a study of shared clonotypes between healthy human individuals. Measured with immunoSEQ multiplex PCR; TCRdb has only the in-frame clones, and not every one. The table has about 980,000 clones, about three quarters seen once. The sequencing sample was made of memory CD4+ T cells sorted from blood. Receptors originate from a man younger than 35 in good health. Both conserved end residues are part of each CDR3. D genes are given only for firm matches. Not all rows give a size; the values are once, few, many and, for expanded clones, a class.

len,v_gene,abundance,d_gene,j_gene,CDR3aa,CDR3nt
14,TRBV30,-,-,TRBJ1-2,CAWSMDGERNGYTF,TGTGCCTGGAGCATGGACGGGGAGAGGAATGGCTACACCTTC
14,TRBV5-4,few,TRBD2,TRBJ2-2,CASSGLAGTGELFF,TGTGCCAGCAGCGGACTAGCGGGCACCGGGGAGCTGTTTTTT
15,TRBV18,-,-,TRBJ1-3,CASSPTTVPGNTIYF,TGTGCCAGCTCACCTACGACAGTTCCTGGAAACACCATATATTTT
12,TRBV10-3,-,-,TRBJ1-1,CAIGPGPARAFF,TGTGCCATCGGGCCGGGGCCAGCTAGAGCTTTCTTT
16,TRBV19,few,TRBD1,TRBJ1-5,CASSIPKGQGNQPQHF,TGTGCCAGTAGTATCCCTAAGGGACAGGGGAATCAGCCCCAGCATTTT
15,TRBV5-1,-,TRBD2,TRBJ2-5,CASSTGLANQETQYF,TGCGCCAGCAGCACCGGACTAGCGAACCAAGAGACCCAGTACTTC
15,TRBV30,-,-,TRBJ2-3,CAWSVGGAGSDTQYF,TGTGCCTGGAGTGTAGGGGGGGCGGGATCAGATACGCAGTATTTT
17,TRBV5-4,-,-,TRBJ1-5,CASSPPGSGGGNQPQHF,TGTGCCAGCAGCCCCCCTGGCTCGGGGGGAGGCAATCAGCCCCAGCATTTT
15,TRBV7-2,-,TRBD2,TRBJ2-1,CASSWPGLTPNEQFF,TGTGCCAGCAGCTGGCCGGGACTAACGCCCAATGAGCAGTTCTTC
13,TRBV10-2,-,-,TRBJ2-7,CASRPGQSYEQYF,TGCGCCAGCAGGCCCGGGCAAAGCTACGAGCAGTACTTC
16,TRBV6-6,few,TRBD1,TRBJ1-3,CASTLGYRGDGNTIYF,TGTGCCAGCACCTTAGGGTACAGGGGGGACGGAAACACCATATATTTT
16,TRBV7-9,-,TRBD2,TRBJ2-7,CASSPLGSGGFYEQYF,TGTGCCAGCAGCCCTTTAGGGAGCGGGGGTTTCTACGAGCAGTACTTC
14,TRBV19,-,-,TRBJ1-6,CASSIRVENSPLHF,TGTGCCAGTAGTATACGAGTGGAGAATTCACCCCTCCACTTT
13,TRBV14,-,-,TRBJ1-2,CASSLSGSYGYTF,TGTGCCAGCAGCCTTTCGGGGTCCTATGGCTACACCTTC
13,TRBV6-4,-,-,TRBJ1-6,CASSDGTNSPLHF,TGTGCCAGCAGTGACGGGACAAATTCACCCCTCCACTTT
16,TRBV4-2,-,TRBD1,TRBJ2-7,CASSPQGGTGMREQYF,TGTGCCAGCAGCCCCCAGGGAGGGACAGGGATGAGGGAGCAGTACTTC
13,TRBV4-3,once,-,TRBJ1-2,CASSHEQGGGYTF,TGCGCCAGCAGCCATGAACAGGGCGGGGGCTACACCTTC
13,TRBV28,-,-,TRBJ1-2,CASSLPSRYGYTF,TGTGCCAGCAGCCTGCCTTCTCGCTATGGCTACACCTTC
13,TRBV11-2,-,-,TRBJ1-5,CASSLAENQPQHF,TGTGCCAGCAGCTTAGCAGAGAATCAGCCCCAGCATTTT
14,TRBV7-2,-,TRBD1,TRBJ2-7,CASRWTGISYEQYF,TGTGCCAGCAGGTGGACAGGGATCTCCTACGAGCAGTACTTC
16,TRBV5-6,few,-,TRBJ1-4,CASSLATGRTNEKLFF,TGTGCCAGCAGCTTGGCAACGGGCAGGACTAATGAAAAACTGTTTTTT
15,TRBV5-6,once,TRBD2,TRBJ2-5,CASRPRGRASGTQYF,TGTGCCAGCAGACCGAGAGGGAGGGCCTCGGGGACCCAGTACTTC
15,TRBV11-2,once,TRBD1,TRBJ1-1,CASSLSGTGGTEAFF,TGTGCCAGCAGCCTCTCCGGAACAGGGGGAACTGAAGCTTTCTTT
14,TRBV5-6,few,-,TRBJ2-5,CASSVGRNQETQYF,TGTGCCAGCAGCGTGGGACGCAACCAAGAGACCCAGTACTTC
14,TRBV5-1,-,TRBD2,TRBJ2-7,CASSYGGGASEQYF,TGCGCCAGCAGTTACGGCGGGGGGGCCAGCGAGCAGTACTTC
15,TRBV12-2,-,-,TRBJ1-3,CASRPRQGSGNTIYF,TGTGCAAGTCGCCCGAGACAGGGCTCTGGAAACACCATATATTTT
12,TRBV14,-,-,TRBJ2-1,CASSVSHATQFF,TGTGCCAGCAGCGTGTCGCACGCGACGCAGTTCTTC
14,TRBV5-1,-,-,TRBJ1-6,CASSLEEGNSPLHF,TGCGCCAGCAGCTTGGAGGAGGGAAATTCACCCCTCCACTTT
15,TRBV7-2,-,TRBD2,TRBJ2-5,CASSPPPGGPETQYF,TGTGCCAGCAGCCCTCCCCCGGGAGGGCCGGAGACCCAGTACTTC
16,TRBV6-6,once,-,TRBJ1-2,CASTAAPGGEPYGYTF,TGTGCCAGCACAGCCGCACCCGGGGGGGAACCCTATGGCTACACCTTC
13,TRBV7-9,-,TRBD2,TRBJ2-7,CASSLRDYYEQYF,TGTGCCAGCAGCCTCCGGGACTATTACGAGCAGTACTTC
12,TRBV29-1,-,-,TRBJ2-1,CSVDGSSNEQFF,TGCAGCGTTGATGGCTCCTCCAATGAGCAGTTCTTC
14,TRBV9,-,-,TRBJ2-7,CASSVDTRTYEQYF,TGTGCCAGCAGCGTAGACACCCGAACCTACGAGCAGTACTTC
17,TRBV7-8,-,-,TRBJ1-3,CASSLARAPFPGNTIYF,TGTGCCAGCAGTTTAGCCCGGGCTCCCTTTCCAGGAAACACCATATATTTT
13,TRBV18,-,TRBD1,TRBJ2-1,CASSPDRGTEQFF,TGTGCCAGCTCGCCGGACAGGGGGACTGAGCAGTTCTTC
13,TRBV2,-,-,TRBJ2-7,CASSEYRLYEQYF,TGTGCCAGCAGTGAGTACCGGCTCTACGAGCAGTACTTC
15,TRBV6-5,-,TRBD1,TRBJ2-2,CASGIGTANTGELFF,TGTGCCAGCGGAATCGGGACAGCGAACACCGGGGAGCTGTTTTTT
14,TRBV2,-,-,TRBJ1-2,CASTLYQGNYGYTF,TGTGCCAGCACCCTGTACCAGGGGAACTATGGCTACACCTTC
14,TRBV27,-,-,TRBJ2-7,CASTRPGSLYEQYF,TGTGCCAGCACCAGGCCCGGGTCTCTCTACGAGCAGTACTTC
15,TRBV18,-,-,TRBJ2-1,CASSPPNEGYNEQFF,TGTGCCAGCTCACCACCCAACGAGGGTTACAATGAGCAGTTCTTC
17,TRBV4-1,-,TRBD1,TRBJ2-1,CASSQGGGTGSYNEQFF,TGCGCCAGCAGCCAAGGCGGTGGGACAGGGTCCTACAATGAGCAGTTCTTC
16,TRBV27,few,TRBD1,TRBJ2-7,CASSLGPGRGPYEQYF,TGTGCCAGCAGCCTTGGCCCGGGTAGGGGGCCCTACGAGCAGTACTTC
17,TRBV19,-,TRBD1,TRBJ1-5,CASSTSVGTAGNQPQHF,TGTGCCAGTAGTACGTCCGTGGGGACAGCCGGTAATCAGCCCCAGCATTTT
14,TRBV10-3,-,-,TRBJ2-1,CAISEGSQKYEQFF,TGTGCCATCAGTGAGGGCAGTCAAAAATATGAGCAGTTCTTC
16,TRBV10-1,-,-,TRBJ2-7,CASSESRAGIRGEQYF,TGCGCCAGCAGTGAGTCGCGGGCGGGAATTCGAGGCGAGCAGTACTTC
15,TRBV27,-,TRBD1,TRBJ2-7,CASSFTGTGGYEQYF,TGTGCCAGCAGTTTTACTGGGACAGGGGGCTACGAGCAGTACTTC
12,TRBV6-1,-,-,TRBJ1-1,CASSELMFEAFF,TGTGCCAGCAGTGAATTAATGTTTGAAGCTTTCTTT
16,TRBV15,few,-,TRBJ1-3,CATSRRQGPSGNTIYF,TGTGCCACCAGCAGACGTCAGGGGCCCTCTGGAAACACCATATATTTT
16,TRBV6-1,few,TRBD1,TRBJ1-2,CASSGMRTGSNYGYTF,TGTGCCAGCAGTGGAATGAGGACAGGCTCTAACTATGGCTACACCTTC
15,TRBV7-2,-,-,TRBJ2-3,CASSSSWGFADTQYF,TGTGCCAGCAGCTCCAGCTGGGGGTTTGCGGATACGCAGTATTTT
16,TRBV5-4,once,TRBD1,TRBJ2-2,CASSHRQGAWTGELFF,TGTGCCAGCAGTCACCGACAGGGGGCATGGACCGGGGAGCTGTTTTTT
14,TRBV5-1,-,TRBD1,TRBJ1-1,CASSPTGDQTEAFF,TGCGCCAGCAGCCCGACAGGGGATCAGACTGAAGCTTTCTTT
16,TRBV7-8,-,-,TRBJ1-1,CASSLGPGNMNTEAFF,TGTGCCAGCAGCTTGGGGCCGGGTAATATGAACACTGAAGCTTTCTTT
13,TRBV19,few,-,TRBJ2-5,CASSMWRKETQYF,TGTGCCAGTAGTATGTGGAGGAAAGAGACCCAGTACTTC
14,TRBV6-1,once,-,TRBJ2-1,CASRKWGAYNEQFF,TGTGCCAGCAGGAAATGGGGGGCGTACAATGAGCAGTTCTTC